Given below is one T cell receptor (beta chain) in context. These data come from a study of blood T cell repertoires in COVID-19. Whole-study context: The origin of the acute and convalescent COVID-19 samples was the United States, Italy and Spain. The analysed material was cDNA or gDNA that came from T cells, B-cell-depleted T cells, or PBMCs.

Germline CDR1 SGHRS, CDR2 YFSETQ. The CDR3 is 14 residues long. Trimming removed 0 bases at V and 4 bases at J, with 8 bases between. In the original workflow: Estimates of nucleated cell counts were drawn from the amplification of reference gene primers. TCRdb's copy holds only in-frame clones and misses some; the assay was immunoSEQ multiplex PCR. That table gives V, J and clone size, and the DNA gave D and trimming. The data contain about 130,000 clones, almost 80% of them singletons. Source material: peripheral blood. This receptor was obtained from a man in his 60s who had recovered from COVID-19. The rearrangement joins TRBV5-1 to TRBJ1-3, with D unclear. The CDR3 DNA sequence: TGCGCCAGCAGCTTGGGGGAGAGGGGAAACACCATATATTTT. This sequence encodes CASSLGERGNTIYF.